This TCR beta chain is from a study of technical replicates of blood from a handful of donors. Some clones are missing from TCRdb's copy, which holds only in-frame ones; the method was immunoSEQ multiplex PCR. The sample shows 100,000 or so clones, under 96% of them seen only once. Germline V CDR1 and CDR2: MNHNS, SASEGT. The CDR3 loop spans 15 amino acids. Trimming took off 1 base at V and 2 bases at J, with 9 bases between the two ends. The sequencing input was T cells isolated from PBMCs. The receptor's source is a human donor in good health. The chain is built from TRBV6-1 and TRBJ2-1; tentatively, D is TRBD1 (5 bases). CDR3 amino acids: CASSEGPGTYNEQFF. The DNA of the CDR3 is TGTGCCAGCAGTGAAGGCCCAGGGACCTACAATGAGCAGTTCTTC.